The present entry profiles one TCR beta chain with its context. CDR1 and CDR2 (germline): LGHDT, YNNKEL (reference sequence). V shed 1 base, J shed 9 bases, and the junction held 3 bases outside the gene matches. The CDR3 is 15 amino acids. The authors' processing: How many nucleated cells were present was estimated from reference gene primer amplification. Assay: immunoSEQ multiplex PCR; the TCRdb copy retains only in-frame clones and omits some. Clone size and V and J calls were adopted from that table, with D and trimming inferred from the DNA. The sample includes some 450,000 clones, about 91% seen only once; the top ten take 10% to 15%. The sample belongs to a study of blood T cell repertoires in COVID-19. Across the whole study: Both acute and convalescent COVID-19 samples were obtained from the United States, Italy and Spain. PBMCs, B-cell-depleted T cells, or T cells were the source of the cDNA or gDNA that made up the material.

During active infection, Seattle patients enrolled and were then monitored through disease. The rearrangement joins TRBV3-1 (or the pseudogene TRBV3-2) to TRBJ1-6; 10 bases fit TRBD1. Sequencing used peripheral blood. This receptor was identified in a woman aged 45-59 years with COVID-19, enrolled during active disease. The CDR3 sequence: CASSQGQGAFSPLHF. In nucleotides, the CDR3 is TGTGCCAGCAGCCAAGGACAGGGGGCCTTTTCACCCCTCCACTTT.